This TCR beta chain was sequenced for a study of neurological immune-mediated disorders. 5'RACE with 10-nucleotide random UMIs produced the cDNA. Every sequencing run drew on 15-18 subjects and yielded over 190 million TCR-beta sequences. TCRdb re-called the 5' RACE reads with MiXCR, one entry per CDR3 protein. Here the sample spans about 79,000 distinct CDR3 sequences, 12% to 15% being singletons. Germline CDR1 and CDR2: SGHTA and FQGNSA. The CDR3 is 13 residues long. Trimming shortened V by 7 bases and J by 2 bases, and 11 bases separated the two germline ends. It was from 2 million PBMCs stored at -80 C that the unsorted libraries were obtained.

The sequence was collected from a woman aged 45-65 years in good health. Sequencing input: PBMCs. V gene TRBV7-2 combines with J gene TRBJ1-2; D unclear. The CDR3 sequence is CASNGLVNYGYTF. The CDR3 region has the DNA TGTGCCAGCAACGGCTTGGTGAACTATGGCTACACCTTC.